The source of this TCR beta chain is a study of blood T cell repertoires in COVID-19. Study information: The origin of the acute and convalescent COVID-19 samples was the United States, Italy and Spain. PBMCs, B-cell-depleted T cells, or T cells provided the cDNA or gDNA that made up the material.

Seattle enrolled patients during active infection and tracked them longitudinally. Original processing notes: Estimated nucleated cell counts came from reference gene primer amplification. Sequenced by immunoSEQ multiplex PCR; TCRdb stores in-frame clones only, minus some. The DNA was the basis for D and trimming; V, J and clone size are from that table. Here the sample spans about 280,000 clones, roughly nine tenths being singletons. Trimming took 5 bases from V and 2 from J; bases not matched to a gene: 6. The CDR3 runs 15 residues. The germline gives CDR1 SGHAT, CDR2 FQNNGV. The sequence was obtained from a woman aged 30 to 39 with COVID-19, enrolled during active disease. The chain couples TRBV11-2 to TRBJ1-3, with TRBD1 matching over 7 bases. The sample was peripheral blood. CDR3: CASSPTQGAGNTIYF. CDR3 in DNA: TGTGCCAGCAGCCCTACTCAGGGGGCTGGAAACACCATATATTTT.